Listed below are T cell receptor beta chains from one sample, sequenced in a study of cytomegalovirus exposure and HLA in healthy donors. Sequencing was performed with immunoSEQ multiplex PCR; in TCRdb, only in-frame clones are kept and a portion is missing. The sample shows 75,000 to 100,000 clones, roughly 76% of them seen only once. The sample comprised PBMCs. The receptors originated from a female donor in good health and CMV-seronegative. The CDR3 runs from the conserved cysteine through the conserved F or W. The D gene is left open where the match is weak. Size is stated for part of the rows, as once, few or many counts, or as a class when the clone is expanded.

D	J	size	V	CDR3	DNA
TRBD1	TRBJ2-2	NA	TRBV25-1	CASSDTRGPKGTGELFF	TGTGCCAGCAGTGATACCAGGGGGCCTAAAGGCACCGGGGAGCTGTTTTTT
NA	TRBJ1-5	NA	TRBV7-6	CASSPGVGSNQPQHF	TGTGCCAGCAGCCCGGGGGTAGGGAGCAATCAGCCCCAGCATTTT
TRBD2	TRBJ2-3	few	TRBV27	CASSLASGRTDTQYF	TGTGCCAGCAGTTTAGCTAGCGGGCGTACAGATACGCAGTATTTT
NA	TRBJ1-2	NA	TRBV27	CASSSTGWGYGYTF	TGTGCCAGCAGTTCGACGGGGTGGGGCTATGGCTACACCTTC
NA	TRBJ2-1	NA	TRBV18	CASSPSEDSNEQFF	TGTGCCAGCTCACCGAGCGAGGACTCCAATGAGCAGTTCTTC
NA	TRBJ2-3	NA	TRBV7-6	CASSLEGGVYTDTQYF	TGTGCCAGCAGCCTAGAAGGGGGGGTATACACAGATACGCAGTATTTT
TRBD1	TRBJ1-3	NA	TRBV28	CASSYRGDGNTIYF	TGTGCCAGCAGTTACAGGGGGGATGGAAACACCATATATTTT
NA	TRBJ2-7	NA	TRBV7-8	CASSLAQRGGGYEQYF	TGTGCCAGCAGCTTAGCGCAGAGGGGGGGAGGCTACGAGCAGTACTTC
TRBD1	TRBJ1-5	NA	TRBV27	CASSSTTGGSQPQHF	TGTGCCAGCAGTTCCACGACAGGGGGAAGTCAGCCCCAGCATTTT
NA	TRBJ2-1	few	TRBV5-1	CASNPSGVNEQFF	TGCGCCAGCAACCCTTCGGGGGTCAATGAGCAGTTCTTC
NA	TRBJ1-5	NA	TRBV6-1	CASSVDWAGSQHF	TGTGCCAGCAGTGTAGATTGGGCAGGTAGCCAGCATTTT
NA	TRBJ2-2	NA	TRBV7-9	CASSPQGPDTGELFF	TGTGCCAGCAGCCCCCAGGGCCCCGACACCGGGGAGCTGTTTTTT
TRBD1	TRBJ2-3	NA	TRBV11-2	CASSTGGTDTQYF	TGTGCCAGCAGCACAGGGGGCACAGATACGCAGTATTTT
NA	TRBJ1-1	medium-sized	TRBV10-3	CAITPTESNTEAFF	TGTGCCATCACCCCGACTGAGTCGAACACTGAAGCTTTCTTT
NA	TRBJ2-1	few	TRBV4-1	CASSLRAPGDYNEQFF	TGCGCCAGCAGCCTTCGGGCCCCGGGGGATTACAATGAGCAGTTCTTC
NA	TRBJ2-2	NA	TRBV5-4	CASSASFRTGNTGELFF	TGTGCCAGCAGCGCCAGTTTTAGGACTGGTAACACCGGGGAGCTGTTTTTT
TRBD2	TRBJ2-1	once	TRBV4-1	CASSQGLASSNEQFF	TGCGCCAGCAGCCAAGGACTAGCGTCTTCCAATGAGCAGTTCTTC
TRBD1	TRBJ1-2	NA	TRBV9	CASSFGQGLDGYTF	TGTGCCAGCAGCTTCGGACAGGGGTTGGACGGCTACACCTTC
TRBD2	TRBJ2-7	NA	TRBV9	CASSVFSTSGRGEQYF	TGTGCCAGCAGCGTCTTTTCCACTAGCGGGAGGGGCGAGCAGTACTTC
TRBD1	TRBJ2-3	NA	TRBV28	CASSLVDRDRSTDTQYF	TGTGCCAGCAGTTTGGTAGATCGGGACAGAAGCACAGATACGCAGTATTTT
NA	TRBJ2-2	NA	TRBV27	CASSYRQSTGELFF	TGTGCCAGCAGTTACAGGCAGTCCACCGGGGAGCTGTTTTTT
TRBD1	TRBJ1-4	NA	TRBV18	CASSPGQSEKLFF	TGTGCCAGCTCACCGGGACAGTCAGAAAAACTGTTTTTT
NA	TRBJ1-2	NA	TRBV28	CASRPQGRNYGYTF	TGTGCCAGCAGACCACAGGGCAGGAACTATGGCTACACCTTC
NA	TRBJ1-2	few	TRBV4-3	CASSQERQRIYGYTF	TGCGCCAGCAGCCAAGAGAGACAGCGCATCTATGGCTACACCTTC
TRBD2	TRBJ2-6	NA	TRBV19	CASSTLGLAGSGANVLTF	TGTGCCAGTAGTACCCTGGGACTAGCAGGGTCTGGGGCCAACGTCCTGACTTTC
NA	TRBJ2-5	NA	TRBV5-1	CASSGGGLETQYF	TGCGCCAGCAGTGGAGGGGGCTTAGAGACCCAGTACTTC
NA	TRBJ2-1	NA	TRBV16	CASSQFSAGIAEQFF	TGTGCCAGCAGCCAATTCTCCGCAGGCATCGCGGAGCAGTTCTTC
NA	TRBJ1-4	NA	TRBV30	CAWRGGASEKLFF	TGTGCCTGGAGGGGGGGGGCTAGTGAAAAACTGTTTTTT
NA	TRBJ2-7	NA	TRBV4-1	CASSHQGQGGYEQYF	TGCGCCAGCAGCCACCAGGGACAAGGGGGCTACGAGCAGTACTTC
TRBD1	TRBJ2-3	NA	TRBV7-9	CASSPNRGTDTQYF	TGTGCCAGCAGCCCAAACAGGGGGACAGATACGCAGTATTTT
NA	TRBJ1-1	NA	TRBV15	CATSRDHRPDMNTEAFF	TGTGCCACCAGCAGAGACCATCGTCCCGACATGAACACTGAAGCTTTCTTT
NA	TRBJ1-2	few	TRBV28	CASSGQILLNYGYTF	TGTGCCAGCAGTGGACAGATCCTCCTTAACTATGGCTACACCTTC
TRBD2	TRBJ2-2	NA	TRBV15	CATSRDAGATGELFF	TGTGCCACCAGCAGAGATGCGGGAGCTACCGGGGAGCTGTTTTTT
TRBD1	TRBJ2-7	NA	TRBV5-4	CASSTSDRGFYEQYF	TGTGCCAGCAGCACAAGCGACAGGGGGTTCTACGAGCAGTACTTC
NA	TRBJ2-2	few	TRBV7-3	CASSLRAPSNTGELFF	TGTGCCAGCAGCTTAAGGGCTCCGTCGAACACCGGGGAGCTGTTTTTT
NA	TRBJ1-2	few	TRBV19	CASDGRDKANYGYTF	TGTGCCAGTGACGGGAGGGATAAAGCTAACTATGGCTACACCTTC
NA	TRBJ1-5	few	TRBV11-3	CASSLTFKPQHF	TGTGCCAGCAGCCTGACTTTTAAGCCCCAGCATTTT
NA	TRBJ2-1	NA	TRBV29-1	CSVVVNAGNEQFF	TGCAGCGTTGTAGTGAACGCTGGCAATGAGCAGTTCTTC
NA	TRBJ1-2	NA	TRBV10-3	CAISESGGAAYGYTF	TGTGCCATCAGTGAGTCGGGAGGGGCGGCCTATGGCTACACCTTC
TRBD2	TRBJ2-7	NA	TRBV14	CASSLLGAGVAPEQYF	TGTGCCAGCAGCCTCCTTGGAGCGGGAGTGGCTCCCGAGCAGTACTTC
TRBD2	TRBJ2-1	few	TRBV4-2	CASSQGSGEYNEQFF	TGTGCCAGCAGCCAGGGCAGCGGGGAATACAATGAGCAGTTCTTC
TRBD1	TRBJ2-1	NA	TRBV7-6	CASSLGSGTGVHEQFF	TGTGCCAGCAGCTTAGGATCCGGGACAGGGGTACATGAGCAGTTCTTC
TRBD1	TRBJ2-7	NA	TRBV7-9	CASSPRDRGKYEQYF	TGTGCCAGCAGCCCCCGGGACAGGGGTAAATACGAGCAGTACTTC
NA	TRBJ2-7	NA	TRBV5-6	CASSLNTPYEQYF	TGTGCCAGCAGCTTAAATACACCCTACGAGCAGTACTTC
TRBD2	TRBJ2-1	NA	TRBV6-1	CASSKAWTSGGVNEQFF	TGTGCCAGCAGTAAAGCTTGGACTAGCGGGGGGGTGAATGAGCAGTTCTTC
NA	TRBJ1-2	NA	TRBV5-5	CASSASGASNYGYTF	TGTGCCAGCAGCGCCTCGGGAGCTTCTAACTATGGCTACACCTTC
NA	TRBJ2-7	NA	TRBV19	CASSIGDITYEQYF	TGTGCCAGTAGTATCGGGGACATTACCTACGAGCAGTACTTC
NA	TRBJ1-2	NA	TRBV28	CASSFYPQGRVDYGYTF	TGTGCCAGCAGTTTTTATCCCCAGGGGAGAGTTGACTATGGCTACACCTTC
TRBD1	TRBJ1-6	NA	TRBV4-3	CASSHPGQGNFSYNSPLHF	TGCGCCAGCAGCCACCCGGGACAGGGTAATTTTTCCTATAATTCACCCCTCCACTTT
TRBD2	TRBJ2-3	many	TRBV6-4	CASSDGTSADTQYF	TGTGCCAGCAGTGACGGGACTAGCGCAGATACGCAGTATTTT
TRBD2	TRBJ2-3	NA	TRBV7-6	CASSLMASGKDTQYF	TGTGCCAGCAGCTTAATGGCTAGCGGGAAAGATACGCAGTATTTT
TRBD2	TRBJ2-7	NA	TRBV28	CASLAGGPDEQYF	TGTGCCAGCCTGGCGGGAGGGCCGGACGAGCAGTACTTC
TRBD2	TRBJ2-4	few	TRBV30	CAWSGLAGGLKNIQYF	TGTGCCTGGAGCGGACTAGCGGGGGGCCTAAAAAACATTCAGTACTTC
NA	TRBJ1-4	NA	TRBV25-1	CASSEWGGTNEKLFF	TGTGCCAGCAGTGAATGGGGAGGTACTAATGAAAAACTGTTTTTT
TRBD1	TRBJ1-6	NA	TRBV11-3	CASSSWSGQGDSPLHF	TGTGCCAGCAGCTCCTGGTCTGGACAGGGAGATTCACCCCTCCACTTT
TRBD2	TRBJ2-2	NA	TRBV7-2	CASSRSGGRNTGELFF	TGTGCCAGCAGCCGTAGCGGGGGCCGAAACACCGGGGAGCTGTTTTTT
TRBD1	TRBJ1-4	NA	TRBV27	CASSLYRGGEKLFF	TGTGCCAGCAGTTTATACAGGGGTGGTGAAAAACTGTTTTTT
NA	TRBJ2-3	NA	TRBV7-9	CASSAGTLGTDTQYF	TGTGCCAGCAGCGCAGGGACTTTGGGCACAGATACGCAGTATTTT
NA	TRBJ1-6	NA	TRBV4-3	CASSQDLDSTLHF	TGCGCCAGCAGCCAAGACCTCGACTCGACCCTCCACTTT